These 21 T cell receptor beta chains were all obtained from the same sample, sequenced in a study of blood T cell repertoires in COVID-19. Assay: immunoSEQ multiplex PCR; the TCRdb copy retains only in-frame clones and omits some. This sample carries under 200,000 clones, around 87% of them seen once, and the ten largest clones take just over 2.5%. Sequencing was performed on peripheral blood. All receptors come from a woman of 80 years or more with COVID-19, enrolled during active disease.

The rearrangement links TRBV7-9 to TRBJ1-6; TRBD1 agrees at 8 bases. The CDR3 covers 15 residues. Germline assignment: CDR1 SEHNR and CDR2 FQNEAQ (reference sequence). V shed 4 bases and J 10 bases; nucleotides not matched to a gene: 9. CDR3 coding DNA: TGTGCCAGCAGCTATCATCAGGGGGCGGGATCACCCCTCCACTTT. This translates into CASSYHQGAGSPLHF.

DNA of the CDR3: TGTGCCAGCAGTGAAGGGACAGGGGGTCTTTATGGCTACACCTTC. As protein: CASSEGTGGLYGYTF. This chain connects TRBV6-4 to TRBJ1-2, with TRBD1 matching over 11 bases. CDR1 and CDR2 (germline): MRHNA, SNTAGT. Trimming at V came to 3 bases and at J to 5 bases, leaving 5 bases not matched to a gene. This CDR3 spans 15 amino acids.

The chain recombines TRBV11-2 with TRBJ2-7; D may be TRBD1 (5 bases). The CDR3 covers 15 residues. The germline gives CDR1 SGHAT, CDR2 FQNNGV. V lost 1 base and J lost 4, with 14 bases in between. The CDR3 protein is CASSLVPGWEYEQYF. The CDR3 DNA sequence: TGTGCCAGCAGCTTAGTCCCAGGGTGGGAATACGAGCAGTACTTC.

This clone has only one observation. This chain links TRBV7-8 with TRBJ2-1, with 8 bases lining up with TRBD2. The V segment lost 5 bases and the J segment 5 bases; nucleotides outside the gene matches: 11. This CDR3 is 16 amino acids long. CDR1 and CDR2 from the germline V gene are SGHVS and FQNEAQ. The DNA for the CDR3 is TGTGCCAGCAGCAGAAGCCGGGAGGGCCGAGACAATGAGCAGTTCTTC. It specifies CASSRSREGRDNEQFF. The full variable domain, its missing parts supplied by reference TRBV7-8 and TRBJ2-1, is GAGVSQSPRYKVAKRGQDVALRCDPISGHVSLFWYQQALGQGPEFLTYFQNEAQLDKSGLPSDRFFAERPEGSVSTLKIQRTQQEDSAVYLCASSRSREGRDNEQFFGPGTRLTVL.

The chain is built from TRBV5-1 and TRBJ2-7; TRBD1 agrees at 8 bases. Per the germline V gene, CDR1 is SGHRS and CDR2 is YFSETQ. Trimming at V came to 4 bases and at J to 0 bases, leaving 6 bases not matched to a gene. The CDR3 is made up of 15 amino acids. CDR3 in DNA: TGCGCCAGCAGCCCGACAGGGGTCAGCTCCTACGAGCAGTACTTC. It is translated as CASSPTGVSSYEQYF.

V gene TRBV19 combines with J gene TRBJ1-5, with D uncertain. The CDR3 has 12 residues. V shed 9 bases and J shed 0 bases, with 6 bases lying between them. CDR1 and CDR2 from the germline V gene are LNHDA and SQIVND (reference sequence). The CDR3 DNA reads TGTGCCAGCCAGGATAGCAATCAGCCCCAGCATTTT. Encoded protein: CASQDSNQPQHF.

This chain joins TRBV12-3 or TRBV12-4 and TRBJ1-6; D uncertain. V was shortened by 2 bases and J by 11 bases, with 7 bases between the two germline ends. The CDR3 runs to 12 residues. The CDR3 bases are TGTGCCAGCAGTTTATCCCCTGCACCCCTCCACTTT. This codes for CASSLSPAPLHF.

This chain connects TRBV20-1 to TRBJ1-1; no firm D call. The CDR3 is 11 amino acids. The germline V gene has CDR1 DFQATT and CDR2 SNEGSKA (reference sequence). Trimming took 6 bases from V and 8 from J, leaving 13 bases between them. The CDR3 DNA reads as TGCAGTGCCCTGGGCCGTCGAGAAGCTTTCTTT. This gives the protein CSALGRREAFF.

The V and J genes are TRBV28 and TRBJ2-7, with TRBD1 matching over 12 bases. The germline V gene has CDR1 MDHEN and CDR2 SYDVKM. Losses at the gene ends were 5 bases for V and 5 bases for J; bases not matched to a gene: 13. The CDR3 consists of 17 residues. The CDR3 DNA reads TGTGCCAGCAGTCCCCAACCGGGACAGGGGGCGCACGACGAGCAGTACTTC. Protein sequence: CASSPQPGQGAHDEQYF. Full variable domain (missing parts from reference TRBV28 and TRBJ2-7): DVKVTQSSRYLVKRTGEKVFLECVQDMDHENMFWYRQDPGLGLRLIYFSYDVKMKEKGDIPEGYSVSREKKERFSLILESASTNQTSMYLCASSPQPGQGAHDEQYFGPGTRLTVT.

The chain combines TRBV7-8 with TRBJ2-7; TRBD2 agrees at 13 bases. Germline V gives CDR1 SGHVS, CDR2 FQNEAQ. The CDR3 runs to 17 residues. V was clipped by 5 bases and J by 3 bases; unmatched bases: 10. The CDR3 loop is CASSLFSGTSGNYEQYF. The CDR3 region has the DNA TGTGCCAGCAGCCTTTTTTCCGGGACTAGCGGGAACTACGAGCAGTACTTC. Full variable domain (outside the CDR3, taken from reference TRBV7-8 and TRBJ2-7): GAGVSQSPRYKVAKRGQDVALRCDPISGHVSLFWYQQALGQGPEFLTYFQNEAQLDKSGLPSDRFFAERPEGSVSTLKIQRTQQEDSAVYLCASSLFSGTSGNYEQYFGPGTRLTVT.

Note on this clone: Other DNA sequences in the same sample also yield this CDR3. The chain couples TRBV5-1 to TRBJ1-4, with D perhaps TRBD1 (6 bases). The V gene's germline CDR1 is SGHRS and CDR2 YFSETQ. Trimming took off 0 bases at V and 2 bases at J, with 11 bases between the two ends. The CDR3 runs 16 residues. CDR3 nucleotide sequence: TGCGCCAGCAGCTTGGAAGGGCAGGGGACTAATGAAAAACTGTTTTTT. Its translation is CASSLEGQGTNEKLFF.

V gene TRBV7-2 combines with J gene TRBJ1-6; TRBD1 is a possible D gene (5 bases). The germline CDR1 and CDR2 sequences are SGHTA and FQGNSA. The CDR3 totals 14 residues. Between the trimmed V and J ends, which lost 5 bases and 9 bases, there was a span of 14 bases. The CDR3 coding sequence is TGTGCCAGCAGCGCACCAGGGAAGCGTTCACCCCTCCACTTT. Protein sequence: CASSAPGKRSPLHF. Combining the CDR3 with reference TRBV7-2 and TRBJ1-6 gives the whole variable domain GAGVSQSPSNKVTEKGKDVELRCDPISGHTALYWYRQSLGQGLEFLIYFQGNSAPDKSGLPSDRFSAERTGGSVSTLTIQRTQQEDSAVYLCASSAPGKRSPLHFGNGTRLTVT.

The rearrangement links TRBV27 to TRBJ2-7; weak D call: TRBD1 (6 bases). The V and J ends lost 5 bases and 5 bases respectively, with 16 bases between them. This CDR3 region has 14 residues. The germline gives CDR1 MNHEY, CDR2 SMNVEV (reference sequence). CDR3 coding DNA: TGTGCCAGCAGTATTACAGGGCCCAGGGACGAGCAGTACTTC. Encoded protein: CASSITGPRDEQYF.

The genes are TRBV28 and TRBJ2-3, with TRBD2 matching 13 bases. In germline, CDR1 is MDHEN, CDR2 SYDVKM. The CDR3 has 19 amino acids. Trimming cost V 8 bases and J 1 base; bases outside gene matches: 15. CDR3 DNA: TGTGCCAGCTCCCTTACGGGACTAGCGGGACATGGGGGCACAGATACGCAGTATTTT. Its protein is CASSLTGLAGHGGTDTQYF.

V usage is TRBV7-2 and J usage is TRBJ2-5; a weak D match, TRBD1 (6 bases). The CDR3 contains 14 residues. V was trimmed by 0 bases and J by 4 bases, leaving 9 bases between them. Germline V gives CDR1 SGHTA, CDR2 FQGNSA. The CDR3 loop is CASSLALGAETQYF. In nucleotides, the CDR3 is TGTGCCAGCAGCTTAGCTTTGGGGGCAGAGACCCAGTACTTC.

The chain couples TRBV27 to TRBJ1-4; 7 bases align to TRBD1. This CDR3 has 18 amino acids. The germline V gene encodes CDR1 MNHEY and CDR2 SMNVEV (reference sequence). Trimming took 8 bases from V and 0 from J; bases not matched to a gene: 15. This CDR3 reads CASRPDGTARATNEKLFF. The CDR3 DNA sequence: TGTGCCAGCCGCCCGGACGGGACAGCCCGAGCAACTAATGAAAAACTGTTTTTT.

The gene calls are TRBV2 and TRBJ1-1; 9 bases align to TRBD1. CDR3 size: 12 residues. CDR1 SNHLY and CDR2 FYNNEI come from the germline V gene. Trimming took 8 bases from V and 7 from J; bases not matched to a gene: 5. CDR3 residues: CASVTGGIEAFF. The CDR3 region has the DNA TGTGCCAGCGTAACAGGGGGCATTGAAGCTTTCTTT.

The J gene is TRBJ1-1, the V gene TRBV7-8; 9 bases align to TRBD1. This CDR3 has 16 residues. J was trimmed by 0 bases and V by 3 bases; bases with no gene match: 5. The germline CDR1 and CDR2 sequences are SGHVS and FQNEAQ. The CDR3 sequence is CASSFPTGGLNTEAFF. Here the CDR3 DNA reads TGTGCCAGCAGCTTCCCGACAGGGGGACTGAACACTGAAGCTTTCTTT.

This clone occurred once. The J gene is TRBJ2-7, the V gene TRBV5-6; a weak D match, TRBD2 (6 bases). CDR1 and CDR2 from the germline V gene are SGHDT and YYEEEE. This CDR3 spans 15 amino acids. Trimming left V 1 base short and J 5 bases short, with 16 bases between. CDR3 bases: TGTGCCAGCAGCTTGTTCTTACGGGAGATCCACGAGCAGTACTTC. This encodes CASSLFLREIHEQYF.

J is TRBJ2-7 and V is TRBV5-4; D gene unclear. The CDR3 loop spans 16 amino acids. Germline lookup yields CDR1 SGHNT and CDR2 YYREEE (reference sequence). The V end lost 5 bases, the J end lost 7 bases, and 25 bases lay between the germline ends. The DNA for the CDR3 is TGTGCCAGCAGTCCTACCCCGGCGGAACGTATGCGTGAGCAGTACTTC. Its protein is CASSPTPAERMREQYF.

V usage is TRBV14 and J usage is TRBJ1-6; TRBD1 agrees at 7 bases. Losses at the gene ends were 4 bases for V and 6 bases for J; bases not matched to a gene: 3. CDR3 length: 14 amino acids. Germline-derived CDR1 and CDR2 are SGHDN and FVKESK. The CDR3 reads CASSPRDSNSPLHF. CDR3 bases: TGTGCCAGCAGCCCCCGGGACAGTAATTCACCCCTCCACTTT.